Below, one TCR beta chain is given with its context. A much bigger clone sits one base away, suggesting this may be a read error. The library came from three nested PCR rounds adapted from ARM-PCR protocols. From the multiplex PCR reads, TCRdb called clonotypes with MiXCR, one entry per CDR3 protein. The sample shows roughly 200,000 distinct CDR3 sequences, approximately 74% of them seen only once. The template was RNA from unsorted bulk tissue. This specimen comes from a study of tumor and adjacent non-tumor tissue in lung cancer. J lost 4 bases, V lost 2 bases, and 3 bases had no gene match. The CDR3 length is 14 residues. In germline, CDR1 is SGHNT, CDR2 YENEEA.

This rearrangement joins TRBV11-3 to TRBJ2-5; 8 bases agree with TRBD2. The origin of this receptor is a man aged 55 to 70 with non-small cell lung cancer. Sequenced sample: lung tumor tissue. The DNA of the CDR3 is TGTGCCAGCAGCTTAATTAGCGGGGCAGAGACCCAGTACTTC. It translates to CASSLISGAETQYF.